The 15 T cell receptor beta chains in this list originate from one sample, sequenced in a study of blood T cell repertoires in COVID-19. Sequencing used immunoSEQ multiplex PCR; TCRdb keeps in-frame clones, though not all of them. The data hold 250,000 to 300,000 clones, with roughly 84% observed a single time. Sequencing was done on a sample of PBMCs or T cells enriched from blood (not recorded which). Source of these receptors: a man between 50 and 59 years old who had recovered from COVID-19.

The J gene is TRBJ2-2, the V gene TRBV7-3, with a possible D match to TRBD1 (6 bases). This CDR3 has 14 amino acids. With 5 bases removed from V and 6 bases from J, the gap between germline ends came to 13 bases. Germline V gene data show CDR1 as SGHTA and CDR2 as FQGTGA. The CDR3 DNA reads TGTGCCAGCAGCGCCCTTCACAGGGCCGGGGAGCTGTTTTTT. Translating gives CASSALHRAGELFF.

The chain is built from TRBV4-1 and TRBJ1-3, with 7 bases identical to TRBD1. This CDR3 contains 16 residues. V lost 2 bases and J lost 9; bases outside the gene matches: 13. Germline V gene lookup returns CDR1 MGHRA and CDR2 YSYEKL. For the CDR3, the DNA is TGCGCCAGCAGCCAACCCAACAGGGGCCCCCGAGGCACCATATATTTT. Its translation: CASSQPNRGPRGTIYF.

J is TRBJ2-7 and V is TRBV7-9; 8 bases are a match to TRBD1. The CDR3 length is 15 residues. With V trimmed by 6 bases and J by 0 bases, 7 bases remained unmatched. The germline V gene has CDR1 SEHNR and CDR2 FQNEAQ (reference sequence). The CDR3, as DNA: TGTGCCAGCAGTACCGGGACAGGCTTCTCCTACGAGCAGTACTTC. The encoded protein is CASSTGTGFSYEQYF.

Of note for this clone: In the same sample, other DNA sequences code for this CDR3. The gene calls are TRBV11-3 and TRBJ2-2; possibly TRBD1 for D (5 bases). This CDR3 region has 14 residues. The germline V gene has CDR1 SGHNT and CDR2 YENEEA. The V and J ends lost 5 bases and 4 bases respectively, with 11 bases between them. The DNA of the CDR3 is TGTGCCAGCAGCACCGGTACAGGCACCGGGGAGCTGTTTTTT. As protein: CASSTGTGTGELFF.

The chain uses TRBV19 and TRBJ2-7; D gene unclear. CDR3 length equals 14 residues. The germline CDR1 and CDR2 sequences are LNHDA and SQIVND (reference sequence). V was clipped by 6 bases and J by 2 bases, with 14 bases between them. The CDR3 region has the DNA TGTGCCAGTAGAACGACAAGAAACGCCTACGAGCAGTACTTC. Translation: CASRTTRNAYEQYF.

The rearrangement uses TRBV7-3 and TRBJ1-1, with TRBD1 identical over 7 bases. The CDR3 covers 16 residues. Germline trimming cut 5 bases from V and 5 bases from J; bases unmatched to any gene: 14. Germline CDR1 SGHTA, CDR2 FQGTGA. The CDR3 sequence is CASSPLPQGRGTEAFF. The CDR3 nucleotides are TGTGCCAGCAGCCCCCTACCACAGGGGCGCGGAACTGAAGCTTTCTTT.

J is TRBJ2-1 and V is TRBV5-5; 9 nucleotides align to TRBD1. This CDR3 is built from 17 residues. V trimming: 3 bases; J trimming: 7 bases; junction bases outside the gene matches: 14. Germline CDR1 reads SGHKS; CDR2 reads YYEKEE (reference sequence). The CDR3 bases are TGTGCCAGCAGCTCCCCGGGGGACGGACAGGGGTTAAATGAGCAGTTCTTC. Its translation: CASSSPGDGQGLNEQFF.

The chain joins TRBV6-5 to TRBJ1-6; maybe TRBD1 (6 bases). V dropped 6 bases and J dropped 4 bases, with 7 bases sitting between them. Germline V lookup: CDR1 MNHEY, CDR2 SVGAGI. This CDR3 is 13 amino acids long. CDR3 bases: TGTGCCAGCAGGGACAGTTATAATTCACCCCTCCACTTT. It encodes CASRDSYNSPLHF.

The rearrangement links TRBV7-2 to TRBJ1-2; D is unresolved. The germline CDR1 and CDR2 sequences are SGHTA and FQGNSA. This CDR3 comprises 14 residues. V lost 5 bases and J 8 bases, leaving 18 bases between the germline ends. The CDR3 nucleotides are TGTGCCAGCAGCGATTCAAGCGGGTCGGGCGGCTACACCTTC. It specifies CASSDSSGSGGYTF.

This clone was recorded a few times. The V and J genes are TRBV28 and TRBJ2-3, with 8 bases identical to TRBD2. CDR3 length: 16 residues. V lost 5 bases and J lost 2; bases outside the gene matches: 9. CDR1 MDHEN and CDR2 SYDVKM come from the germline V gene. CDR3 loop: CASSREGGGYTDTQYF. For the CDR3, the DNA is TGTGCCAGCAGTCGGGAGGGCGGGGGGTACACAGATACGCAGTATTTT.

This sequence joins TRBV6-5 and TRBJ1-4; D gene unclear. The CDR3 has 14 residues. V lost 6 bases to trimming and J lost 7 bases, with 15 bases between them. CDR1 MNHEY and CDR2 SVGAGI come from the germline V gene. CDR3 nucleotide sequence: TGTGCCAGCAGATCGCCCGGCAGGCGTGAAAAACTGTTTTTT. It is translated as CASRSPGRREKLFF.

The chain joins TRBV9 to TRBJ1-1, with 8 nucleotides matching TRBD1. Germline V CDR1 and CDR2: SGDLS, YYNGEE. Trimming cost V 2 bases and J 1 base; bases outside gene matches: 1. This CDR3 is 14 amino acids long. CDR3 nucleotide sequence: TGTGCCAGCAGCGTGACAGGGGCGAACACTGAAGCTTTCTTT. This encodes CASSVTGANTEAFF. The full variable domain, completed using reference TRBV9 and TRBJ1-1, is DSGVTQTPKHLITATGQRVTLRCSPRSGDLSVYWYQQSLDQGLQFLIQYYNGEERAKGNILERFSAQQFPDLHSELNLSSLELGDSALYFCASSVTGANTEAFFGQGTRLTVV.

The V and J genes are TRBV19 and TRBJ2-1, with 13 nucleotides matching TRBD2. Trimming at V came to 3 bases and at J to 8 bases, leaving 4 bases not matched to a gene. Germline V gene lookup returns CDR1 LNHDA and CDR2 SQIVND (reference sequence). The CDR3 is 15 amino acids. The CDR3 DNA reads as TGTGCCAGTAGTATTGGGACTAGCGGGACGTATGAGCAGTTCTTC. Its protein is CASSIGTSGTYEQFF.

V usage is TRBV18 and J usage is TRBJ2-5; the D gene is possibly TRBD2 (5 bases). Germline assignment: CDR1 KGHSH and CDR2 LQKENI. V lost 3 bases and J lost 5, with 7 bases in between. The CDR3 sequence is 12 residues long. The CDR3 DNA is TGTGCCAGCTCACCGGAGGTGGAGACCCAGTACTTC. The encoded protein is CASSPEVETQYF.

This chain joins TRBV11-2 and TRBJ2-2; 8 nucleotides line up with TRBD2. CDR3 length equals 18 residues. Germline CDR1 SGHAT, CDR2 FQNNGV. Losses at the gene ends were 11 bases for V and 0 bases for J; bases not matched to a gene: 17. CDR3 sequence reads: CALVPAGRLASNTGELFF. The DNA for the CDR3 is TGTGCCCTTGTACCGGCGGGGAGACTAGCGTCGAACACCGGGGAGCTGTTTTTT.